This T cell receptor (beta chain) was sequenced during a study of beta chain features in type 1 diabetes. Overall study findings and caveats: Within each of all four CD4+ subsets, Type 1 diabetes patients had TCRB CDR3s that were moderately but significantly shorter. Cells with high TCR expression could be over-represented when cDNA is sequenced. Junctions at VDJ sites from type 1 diabetes patients had fewer insertions and more deletions. The influence of HLA type on TCRB rearrangement stayed undetermined.

Looked up from germline, CDR1 is MGHRA and CDR2 is YSYEKL. Trimming took off 4 bases at V and 5 bases at J, with 11 bases between the two ends. This CDR3 is 13 amino acids long. cDNA synthesis used the whole RNA isolate, giving expressed TCRB sequences. The method was immunoSEQ multiplex PCR; TCRdb's version includes in-frame clones alone and lacks a portion of them. Of 600,000 to 700,000 clones listed, 12% are singletons. This clone was counted only a few times. Antigen specificity is unknown. This TCR was recovered from a man younger than 45 with type 1 diabetes. Sample: naive CD4+ T cells from blood. The J gene is TRBJ1-1, the V gene TRBV4-1; no clear D gene. CDR3 sequence reads: CASSPIGETEAFF. CDR3 bases: TGCGCCAGCAGCCCCATCGGAGAAACTGAAGCTTTCTTT.